These 11 T cell receptor beta chains were all obtained from the same sample, sequenced in a study of blood T cells in healthy people across ages (dated by TCRdb to between 2015 and 2017). Libraries were prepared through 5' RACE. The sequencer listed for this sample is Illumina HiSeq 2500. A second PCR of roughly 7 to 11 cycles was performed with a sample-barcoded 5' primer and a J-beta primer mix. In TCRdb, the public reads were trimmed at Q25 with fastp and aligned with MiXCR, with productive beta chains retained. When rows share a CDR3 protein, they turn into one entry using the most common DNA and genes. The sample table shows under 2 million distinct CDR3 sequences, and around 35% are seen once. The top ten hold 10% to 12% of the sample. The sample consisted of blood. The receptor source for this set is a woman in her thirties in good health.

Here the CDR3 reads CASNHELGGGNRASGRLRNEQFF. DNA for the CDR3: TGTGCCAGCAACCACGAGCTTGGCGGGGGTAATCGGGCTAGCGGGAGGCTGAGGAATGAGCAGTTCTTC. V usage is TRBV21-1 and J usage is TRBJ2-1; the table's D call of TRBD2 was not tested on the DNA. TRBV21-1 is classified as a pseudogene. The CDR3 is made up of 23 amino acids.

A word on this clonotype: Possible read error: a much larger clone is one base away. J is TRBJ2-4 and V is TRBV10-3; 8 bases are a match to TRBD2. The end of the DNA aligns better with TRBJ2-7, so the J call may be wrong. The CDR3 contains 16 residues. CDR1 and CDR2 (germline): ENHRY, SYGVKD. The CDR3 loop is CAISESSSGGSCEQYF. The CDR3 DNA follows: TGTGCCATCAGTGAGTCGTCCAGCGGGGGCTCCTGCGAGCAGTACTTC.

This clonotype has a count of ten or more. The V gene is TRBV4-1, the J gene TRBJ2-6; 8 bases fit TRBD2. The CDR3 contains 18 residues. Looked up from germline, CDR1 is MGHRA and CDR2 is YSYEKL. After removal of 0 bases from V and 0 bases from J, the junction contained 4 bases not matched to a gene. The CDR3 loop reads CASSQEGAGVSGANVLTF. In DNA form, the CDR3 reads TGCGCCAGCAGCCAAGAGGGAGCGGGAGTCTCTGGGGCCAACGTCCTGACTTTC.

V usage is TRBV30 and J usage is TRBJ1-2; D not resolved. CDR1 is GTSNPN and CDR2 is SVGIG in the germline V gene (reference sequence). Between the trimmed V and J ends, which lost 4 bases and 6 bases, there was a span of 12 bases. The CDR3 runs 12 residues. This CDR3 is CAWNGHSDGYTF. CDR3 DNA: TGTGCCTGGAACGGGCACTCGGATGGCTACACCTTC.

V is TRBV4-2 and J is TRBJ2-3; D possibly corresponds to TRBD2 (6 bases). The CDR3 runs to 17 residues. CDR1 is LGHNA, CDR2 YNFKEQ, per germline. V dropped 1 base and J dropped 1 base, with 15 bases sitting between them. The CDR3: CASSQGRRGGGTDTQYF. CDR3 coding DNA: TGTGCCAGCAGCCAAGGAAGGCGGGGTGGGGGCACAGATACGCAGTATTTT.

The chain employs TRBV30 and TRBJ2-7; 8 bases are shared with TRBD1. Germline V gene data show CDR1 as GTSNPN and CDR2 as SVGIG (reference sequence). Germline trimming cut 4 bases from V and 2 bases from J; bases unmatched to any gene: 7. This CDR3 has 14 amino acids. CDR3 loop: CAWKRGTGTYEQYF. The CDR3 DNA follows: TGTGCCTGGAAAAGGGGGACAGGAACCTACGAGCAGTACTTC.

The rearrangement joins TRBV27 to TRBJ1-1; D is unclear. Trimming shortened V by 1 base and J by 6 bases, and 9 bases separated the two germline ends. Germline CDR1 MNHEY, CDR2 SMNVEV (reference sequence). The CDR3 extends over 13 amino acids. The CDR3 reads CASSLWEGSEAFF. The CDR3 DNA reads as TGTGCCAGCAGTTTATGGGAAGGGTCTGAAGCTTTCTTT.

This clonotype has a count of ten or more. The chain is built from TRBV4-2 and TRBJ2-5; 9 bases agree with TRBD2. CDR1 LGHNA and CDR2 YNFKEQ come from the germline V gene. V lost 0 bases and J lost 5; bases outside the gene matches: 4. The CDR3 is made up of 15 amino acids. Here the CDR3 reads CASSQDRTSVETQYF. DNA for the CDR3: TGTGCCAGCAGCCAAGATAGGACTAGCGTGGAGACCCAGTACTTC.

This clonotype came up a few times. V and J are TRBV28 and TRBJ2-7; the D is unclear. Germline assignment: CDR1 MDHEN and CDR2 SYDVKM. CDR3 length equals 14 residues. The ends were cut back, 5 bases at V and 2 bases at J, with 13 bases in the middle. CDR3 sequence reads: CASSPTRATYEQYF. CDR3 coding DNA: TGTGCCAGCAGTCCGACCAGAGCTACCTACGAGCAGTACTTC.

Comments on this clonotype: Sequence at one end of the junction differs from germline and may be a read error. The J gene is TRBJ2-1, the V gene TRBV5-1, with a weak D call TRBD2 (5 bases). The germline CDR1 and CDR2 sequences are SGHRS and YFSETQ. This CDR3 has 15 amino acids. The CDR3 nucleotides are TGCGCCAACAGCTCCTTAGTAGCGTCCCACAATGAGCAGTTCTTC. Translated: CANSSLVASHNEQFF.

The rearrangement joins TRBV28 to TRBJ2-1; 10 bases are shared with TRBD2. The V segment lost 7 bases and the J segment 8 bases; nucleotides outside the gene matches: 11. Germline V CDR1 and CDR2: MDHEN, SYDVKM. The CDR3 sequence is 15 residues long. CDR3 sequence reads: CASTITAGGPDEQFF. CDR3 sequence (DNA): TGTGCCAGCACAATAACAGCGGGAGGGCCGGATGAGCAGTTCTTC.